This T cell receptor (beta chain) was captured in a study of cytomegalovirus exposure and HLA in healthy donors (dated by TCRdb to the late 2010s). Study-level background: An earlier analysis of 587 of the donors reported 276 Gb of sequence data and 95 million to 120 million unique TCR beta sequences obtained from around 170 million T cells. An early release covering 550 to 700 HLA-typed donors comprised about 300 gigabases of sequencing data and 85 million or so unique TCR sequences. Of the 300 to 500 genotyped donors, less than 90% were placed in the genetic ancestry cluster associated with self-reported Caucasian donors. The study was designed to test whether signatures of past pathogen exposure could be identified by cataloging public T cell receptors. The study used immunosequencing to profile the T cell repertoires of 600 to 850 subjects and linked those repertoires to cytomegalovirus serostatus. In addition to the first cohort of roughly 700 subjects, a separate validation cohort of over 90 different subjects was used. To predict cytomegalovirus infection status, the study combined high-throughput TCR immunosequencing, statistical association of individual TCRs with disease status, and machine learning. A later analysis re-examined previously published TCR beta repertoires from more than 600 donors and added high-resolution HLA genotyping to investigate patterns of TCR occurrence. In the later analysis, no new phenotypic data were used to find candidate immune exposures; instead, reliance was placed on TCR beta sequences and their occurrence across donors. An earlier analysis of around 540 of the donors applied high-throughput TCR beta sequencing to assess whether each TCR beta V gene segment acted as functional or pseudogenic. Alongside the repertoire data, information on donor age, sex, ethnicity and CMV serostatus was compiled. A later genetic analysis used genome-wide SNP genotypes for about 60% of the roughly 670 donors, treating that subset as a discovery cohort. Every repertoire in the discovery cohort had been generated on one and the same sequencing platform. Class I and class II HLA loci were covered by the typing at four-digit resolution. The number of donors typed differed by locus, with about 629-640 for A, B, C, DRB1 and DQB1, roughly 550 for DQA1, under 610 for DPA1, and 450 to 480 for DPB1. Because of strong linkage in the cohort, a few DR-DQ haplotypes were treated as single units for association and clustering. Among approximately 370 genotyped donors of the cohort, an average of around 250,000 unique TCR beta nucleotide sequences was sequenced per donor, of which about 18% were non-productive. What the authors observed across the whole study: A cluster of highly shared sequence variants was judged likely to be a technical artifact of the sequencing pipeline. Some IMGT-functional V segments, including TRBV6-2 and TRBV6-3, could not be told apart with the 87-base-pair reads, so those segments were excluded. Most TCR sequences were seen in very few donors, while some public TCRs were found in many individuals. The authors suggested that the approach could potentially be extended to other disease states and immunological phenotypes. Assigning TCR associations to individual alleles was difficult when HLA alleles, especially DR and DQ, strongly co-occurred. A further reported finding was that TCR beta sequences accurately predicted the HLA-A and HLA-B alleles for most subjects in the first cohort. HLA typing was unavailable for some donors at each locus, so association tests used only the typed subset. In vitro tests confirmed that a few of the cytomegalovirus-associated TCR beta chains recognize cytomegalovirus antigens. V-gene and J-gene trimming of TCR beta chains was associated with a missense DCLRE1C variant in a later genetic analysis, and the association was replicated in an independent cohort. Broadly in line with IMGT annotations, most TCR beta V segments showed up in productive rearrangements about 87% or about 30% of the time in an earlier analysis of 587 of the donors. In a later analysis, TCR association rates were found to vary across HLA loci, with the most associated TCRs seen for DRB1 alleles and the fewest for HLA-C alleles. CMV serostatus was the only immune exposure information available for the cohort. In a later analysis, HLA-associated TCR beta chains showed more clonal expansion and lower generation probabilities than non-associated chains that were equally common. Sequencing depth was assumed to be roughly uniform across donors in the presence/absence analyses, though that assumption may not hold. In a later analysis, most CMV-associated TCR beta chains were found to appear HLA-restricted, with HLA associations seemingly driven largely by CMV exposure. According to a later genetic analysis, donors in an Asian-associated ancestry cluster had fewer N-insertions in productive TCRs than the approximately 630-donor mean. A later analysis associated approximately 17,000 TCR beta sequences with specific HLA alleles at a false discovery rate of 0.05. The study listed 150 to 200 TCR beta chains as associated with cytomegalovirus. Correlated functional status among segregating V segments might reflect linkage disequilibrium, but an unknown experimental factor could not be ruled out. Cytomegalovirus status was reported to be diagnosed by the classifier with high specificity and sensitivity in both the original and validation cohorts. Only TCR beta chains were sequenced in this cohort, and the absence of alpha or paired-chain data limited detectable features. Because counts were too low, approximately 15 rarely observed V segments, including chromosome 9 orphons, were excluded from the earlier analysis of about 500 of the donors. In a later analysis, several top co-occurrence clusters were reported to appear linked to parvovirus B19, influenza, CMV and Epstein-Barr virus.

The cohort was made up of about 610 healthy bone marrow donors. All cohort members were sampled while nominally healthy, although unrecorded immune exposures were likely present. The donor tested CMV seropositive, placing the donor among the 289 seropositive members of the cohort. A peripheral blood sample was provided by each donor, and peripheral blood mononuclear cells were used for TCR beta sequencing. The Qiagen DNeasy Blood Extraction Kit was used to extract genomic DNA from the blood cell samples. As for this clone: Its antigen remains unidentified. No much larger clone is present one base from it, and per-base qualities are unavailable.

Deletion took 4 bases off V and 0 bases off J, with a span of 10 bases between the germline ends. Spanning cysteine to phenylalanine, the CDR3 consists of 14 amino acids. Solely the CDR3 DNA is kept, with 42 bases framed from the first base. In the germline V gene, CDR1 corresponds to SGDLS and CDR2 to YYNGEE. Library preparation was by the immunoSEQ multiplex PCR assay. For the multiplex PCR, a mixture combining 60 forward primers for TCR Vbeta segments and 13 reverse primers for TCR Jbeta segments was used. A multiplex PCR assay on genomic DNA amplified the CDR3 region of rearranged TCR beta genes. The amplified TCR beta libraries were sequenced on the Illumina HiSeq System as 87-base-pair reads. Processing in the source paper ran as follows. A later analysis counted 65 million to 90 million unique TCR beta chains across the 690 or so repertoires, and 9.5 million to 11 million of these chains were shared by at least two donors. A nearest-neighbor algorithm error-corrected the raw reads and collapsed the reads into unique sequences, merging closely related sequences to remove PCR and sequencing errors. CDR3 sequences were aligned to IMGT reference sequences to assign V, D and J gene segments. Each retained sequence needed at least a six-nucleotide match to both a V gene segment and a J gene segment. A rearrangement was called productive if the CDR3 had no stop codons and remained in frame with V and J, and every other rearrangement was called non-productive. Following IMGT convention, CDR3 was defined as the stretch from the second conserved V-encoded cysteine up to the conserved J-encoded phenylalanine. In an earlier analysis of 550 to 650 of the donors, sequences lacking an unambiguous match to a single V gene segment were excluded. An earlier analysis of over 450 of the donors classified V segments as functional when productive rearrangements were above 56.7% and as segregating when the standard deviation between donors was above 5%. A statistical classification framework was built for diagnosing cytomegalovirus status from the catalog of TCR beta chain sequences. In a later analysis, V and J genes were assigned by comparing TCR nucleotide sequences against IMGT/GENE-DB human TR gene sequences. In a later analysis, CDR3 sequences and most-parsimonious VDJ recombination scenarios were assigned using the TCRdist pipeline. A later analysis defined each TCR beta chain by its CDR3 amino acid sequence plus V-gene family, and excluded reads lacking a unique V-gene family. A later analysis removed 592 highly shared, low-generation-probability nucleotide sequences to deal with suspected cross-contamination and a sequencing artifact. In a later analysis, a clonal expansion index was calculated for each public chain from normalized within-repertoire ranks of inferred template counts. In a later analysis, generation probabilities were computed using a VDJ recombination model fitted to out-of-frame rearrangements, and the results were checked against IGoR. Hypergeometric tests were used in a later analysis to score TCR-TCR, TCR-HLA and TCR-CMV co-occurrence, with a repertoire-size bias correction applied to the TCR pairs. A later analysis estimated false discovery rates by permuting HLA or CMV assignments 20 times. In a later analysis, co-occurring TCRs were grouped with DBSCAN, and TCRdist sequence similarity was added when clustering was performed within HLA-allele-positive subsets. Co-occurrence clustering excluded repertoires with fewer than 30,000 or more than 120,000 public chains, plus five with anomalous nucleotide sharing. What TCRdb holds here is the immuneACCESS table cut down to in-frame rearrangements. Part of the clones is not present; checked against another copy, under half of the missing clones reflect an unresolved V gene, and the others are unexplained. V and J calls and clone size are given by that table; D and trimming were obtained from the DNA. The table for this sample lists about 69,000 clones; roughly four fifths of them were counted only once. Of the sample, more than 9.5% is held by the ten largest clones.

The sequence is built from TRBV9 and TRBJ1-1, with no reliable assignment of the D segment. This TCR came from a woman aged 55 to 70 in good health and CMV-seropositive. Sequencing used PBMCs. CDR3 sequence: CASSTQPMNTEAFF. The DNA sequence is TGTGCCAGCAGCACACAACCGATGAACACTGAAGCTTTCTTT.